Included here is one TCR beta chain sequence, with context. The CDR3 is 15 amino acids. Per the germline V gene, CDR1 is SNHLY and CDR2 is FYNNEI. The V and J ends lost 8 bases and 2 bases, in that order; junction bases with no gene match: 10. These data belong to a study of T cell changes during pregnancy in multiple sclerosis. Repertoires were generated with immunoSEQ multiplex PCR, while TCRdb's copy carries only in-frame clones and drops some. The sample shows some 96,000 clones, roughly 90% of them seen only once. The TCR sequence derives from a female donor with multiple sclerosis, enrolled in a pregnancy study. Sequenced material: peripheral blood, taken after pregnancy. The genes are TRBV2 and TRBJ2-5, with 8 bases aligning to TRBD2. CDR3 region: CASVEGLVMQETQYF. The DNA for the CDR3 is TGTGCCAGCGTTGAGGGACTAGTAATGCAAGAGACCCAGTACTTC.